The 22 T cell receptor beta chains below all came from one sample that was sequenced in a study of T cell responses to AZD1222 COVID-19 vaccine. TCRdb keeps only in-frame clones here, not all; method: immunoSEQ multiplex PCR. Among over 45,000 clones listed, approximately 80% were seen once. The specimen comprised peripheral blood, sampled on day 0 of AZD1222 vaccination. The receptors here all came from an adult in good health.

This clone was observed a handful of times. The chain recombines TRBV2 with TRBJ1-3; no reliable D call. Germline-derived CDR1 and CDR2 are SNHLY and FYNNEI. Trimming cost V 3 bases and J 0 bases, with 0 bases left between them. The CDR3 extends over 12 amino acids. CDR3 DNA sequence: TGTGCCAGCAGTGACTCTGGAAACACCATATATTTT. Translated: CASSDSGNTIYF.

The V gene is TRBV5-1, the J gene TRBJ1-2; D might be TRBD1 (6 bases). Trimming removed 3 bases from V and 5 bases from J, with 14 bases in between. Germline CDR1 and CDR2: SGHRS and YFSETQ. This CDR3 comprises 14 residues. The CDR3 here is CASSSGAGEYGYTF. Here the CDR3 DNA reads TGCGCCAGCAGCTCGGGGGCCGGAGAGTATGGCTACACCTTC.

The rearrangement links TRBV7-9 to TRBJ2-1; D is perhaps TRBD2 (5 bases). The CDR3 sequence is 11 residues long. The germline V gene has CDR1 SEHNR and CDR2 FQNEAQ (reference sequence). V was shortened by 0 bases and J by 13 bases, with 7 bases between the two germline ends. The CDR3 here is CASSLAGDQFF. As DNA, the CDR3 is TGTGCCAGCAGCTTAGCGGGAGACCAGTTCTTC.

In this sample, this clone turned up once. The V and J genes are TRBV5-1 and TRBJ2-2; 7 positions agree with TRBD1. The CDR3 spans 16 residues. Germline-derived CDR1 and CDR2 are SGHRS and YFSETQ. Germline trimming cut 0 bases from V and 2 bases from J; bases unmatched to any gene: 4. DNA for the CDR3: TGCGCCAGCAGCTTGGAGGGGGCCCGAAACACCGGGGAGCTGTTTTTT. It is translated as CASSLEGARNTGELFF.

In DNA, the CDR3 is TGCGCCAGCAGCTTGGAGGCCGGGGGCGGCATGAATTCACCCCTCCACTTT. It encodes CASSLEAGGGMNSPLHF. The chain joins TRBV5-1 to TRBJ1-6, with D maybe TRBD1 (6 bases). Germline V gene sequence: CDR1 SGHRS, CDR2 YFSETQ. V shed 0 bases and J shed 7 bases, with 17 bases lying between them. The CDR3 extends over 17 amino acids.

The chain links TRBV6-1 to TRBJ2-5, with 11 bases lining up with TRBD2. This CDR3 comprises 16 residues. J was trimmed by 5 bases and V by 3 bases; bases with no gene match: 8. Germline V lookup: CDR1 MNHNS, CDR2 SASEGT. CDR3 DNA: TGTGCCAGCAGTGACCGACTAGCGGGGACGGGGGAGACCCAGTACTTC. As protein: CASSDRLAGTGETQYF.

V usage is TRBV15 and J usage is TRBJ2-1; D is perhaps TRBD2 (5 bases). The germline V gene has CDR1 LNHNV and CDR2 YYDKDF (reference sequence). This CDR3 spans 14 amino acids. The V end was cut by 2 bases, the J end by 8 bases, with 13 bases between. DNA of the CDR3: TGTGCCACCAGCAGATCACGGGGAAGGCATGAGCAGTTCTTC. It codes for CATSRSRGRHEQFF.

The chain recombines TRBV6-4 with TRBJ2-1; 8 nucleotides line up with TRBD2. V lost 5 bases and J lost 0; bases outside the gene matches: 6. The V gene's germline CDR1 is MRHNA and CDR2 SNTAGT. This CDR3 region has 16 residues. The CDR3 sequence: CASSSLAGSSYNEQFF. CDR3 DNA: TGTGCCAGCAGTTCCTTAGCGGGGAGCTCCTACAATGAGCAGTTCTTC.

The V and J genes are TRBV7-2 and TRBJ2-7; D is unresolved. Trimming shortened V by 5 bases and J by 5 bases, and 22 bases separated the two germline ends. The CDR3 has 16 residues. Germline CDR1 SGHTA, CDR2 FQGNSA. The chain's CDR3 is CASSPLLGRPYDEQYF. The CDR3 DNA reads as TGTGCCAGCAGCCCCCTCCTCGGACGGCCTTACGACGAGCAGTACTTC.

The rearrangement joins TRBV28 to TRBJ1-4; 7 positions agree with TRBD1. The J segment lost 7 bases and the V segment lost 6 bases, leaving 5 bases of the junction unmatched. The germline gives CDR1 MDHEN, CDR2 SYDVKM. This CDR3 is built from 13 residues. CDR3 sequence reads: CASRQNRGEKLFF. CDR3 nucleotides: TGTGCCAGCAGACAAAACAGGGGTGAAAAACTGTTTTTT.

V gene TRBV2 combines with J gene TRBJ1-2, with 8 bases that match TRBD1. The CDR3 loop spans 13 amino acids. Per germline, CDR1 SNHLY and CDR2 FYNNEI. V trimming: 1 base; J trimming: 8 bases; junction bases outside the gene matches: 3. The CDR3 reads CASSEGRGQGYTF. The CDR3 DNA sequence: TGTGCCAGCAGTGAAGGCAGGGGGCAAGGCTACACCTTC.

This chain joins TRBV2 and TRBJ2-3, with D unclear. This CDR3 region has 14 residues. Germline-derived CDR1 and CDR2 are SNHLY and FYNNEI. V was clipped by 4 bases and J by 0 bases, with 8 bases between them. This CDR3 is CASSAVLSTDTQYF. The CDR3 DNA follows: TGTGCCAGCAGTGCTGTTTTAAGCACAGATACGCAGTATTTT.

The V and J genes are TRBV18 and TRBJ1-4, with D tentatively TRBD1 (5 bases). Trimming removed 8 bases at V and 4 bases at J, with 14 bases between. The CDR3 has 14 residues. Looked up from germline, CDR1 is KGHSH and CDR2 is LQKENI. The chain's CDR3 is CASAAQGGNEKLFF. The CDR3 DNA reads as TGTGCCAGCGCGGCCCAGGGAGGTAATGAAAAACTGTTTTTT.

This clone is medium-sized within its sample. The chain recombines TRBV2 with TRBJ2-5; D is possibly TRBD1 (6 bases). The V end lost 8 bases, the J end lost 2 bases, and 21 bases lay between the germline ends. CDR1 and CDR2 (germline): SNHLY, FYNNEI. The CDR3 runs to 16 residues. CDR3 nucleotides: TGTGCCAGCTCATCTTGGGGGACACAAATTCAAGAGACCCAGTACTTC. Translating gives CASSSWGTQIQETQYF.

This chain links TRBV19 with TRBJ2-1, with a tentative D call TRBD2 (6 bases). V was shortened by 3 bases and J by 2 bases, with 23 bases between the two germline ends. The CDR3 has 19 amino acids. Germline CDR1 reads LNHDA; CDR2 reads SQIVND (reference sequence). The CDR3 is CASSIRAPSAIDTYNEQFF. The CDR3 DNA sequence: TGTGCCAGTAGTATTAGGGCCCCTAGCGCGATCGATACCTACAATGAGCAGTTCTTC.

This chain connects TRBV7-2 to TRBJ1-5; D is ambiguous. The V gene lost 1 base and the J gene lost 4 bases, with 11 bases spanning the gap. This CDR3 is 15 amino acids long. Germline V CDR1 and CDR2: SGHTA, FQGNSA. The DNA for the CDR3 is TGTGCCAGCAGCTTAGTAGTGGCAGGAAATCAGCCCCAGCATTTT. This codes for CASSLVVAGNQPQHF.

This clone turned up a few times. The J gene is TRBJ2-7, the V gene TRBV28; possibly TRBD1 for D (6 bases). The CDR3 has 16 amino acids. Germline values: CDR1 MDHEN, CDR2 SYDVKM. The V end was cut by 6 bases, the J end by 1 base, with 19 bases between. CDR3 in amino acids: CASRGSTGRISYEQYF. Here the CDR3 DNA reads TGTGCCAGCAGGGGTTCGACAGGACGTATTTCCTACGAGCAGTACTTC.

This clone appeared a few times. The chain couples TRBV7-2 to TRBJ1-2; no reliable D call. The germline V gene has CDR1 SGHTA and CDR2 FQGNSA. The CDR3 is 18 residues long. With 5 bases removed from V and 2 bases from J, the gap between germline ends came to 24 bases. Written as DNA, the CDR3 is TGTGCCAGCAGCGACCGAGGCCAGCTTAATGGTTGGAACTATGGCTACACCTTC. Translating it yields CASSDRGQLNGWNYGYTF.

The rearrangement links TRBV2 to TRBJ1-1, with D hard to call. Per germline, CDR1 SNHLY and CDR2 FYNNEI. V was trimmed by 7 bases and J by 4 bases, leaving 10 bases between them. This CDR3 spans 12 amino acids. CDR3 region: CASTRLATEAFF. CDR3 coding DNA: TGTGCCAGCACTCGGCTTGCCACTGAAGCTTTCTTT.

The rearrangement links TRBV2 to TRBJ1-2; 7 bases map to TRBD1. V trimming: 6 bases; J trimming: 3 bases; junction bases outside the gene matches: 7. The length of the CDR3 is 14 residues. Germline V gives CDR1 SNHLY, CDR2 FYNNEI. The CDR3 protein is CASSAGTADYGYTF. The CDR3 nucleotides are TGTGCCAGCAGCGCTGGGACAGCGGACTATGGCTACACCTTC.

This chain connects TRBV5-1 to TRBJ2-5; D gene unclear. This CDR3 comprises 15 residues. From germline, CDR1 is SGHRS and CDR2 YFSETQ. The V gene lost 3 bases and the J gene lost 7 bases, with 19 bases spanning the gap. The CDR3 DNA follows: TGCGCCAGCAGCTGGGAAACGCTCCAATGGGGGACCCAGTACTTC. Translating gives CASSWETLQWGTQYF.

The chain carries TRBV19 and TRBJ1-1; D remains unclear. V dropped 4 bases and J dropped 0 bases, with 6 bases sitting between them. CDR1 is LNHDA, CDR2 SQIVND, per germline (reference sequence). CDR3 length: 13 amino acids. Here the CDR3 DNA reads TGTGCCAGTAGTAATGAGATGAACACTGAAGCTTTCTTT. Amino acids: CASSNEMNTEAFF.